This TCR beta chain appears in the sequencing data of a study of quantifying T cell responses using KT2 cells. Turning to the study itself: TCR alpha and beta constant-region primers primed reverse transcription of RNA.

The germline V gene encodes CDR1 SNHLY and CDR2 FYNNEI. Trimming took off 6 bases at V and 6 bases at J, with 14 bases between the two ends. This CDR3 contains 14 residues. An oligo carrying a UMI was ligated to the cDNA 3' end. First-round PCR used 3 to 4 cycles and beta primers RC1.1 and RC1.2 covering TRBC1 and TRBC2. A single record per CDR3 protein comes from TCRdb applying MiXCR to the UMI-ligation and nested PCR reads. The sample lists tens of thousands of distinct CDR3 sequences, around a tenth occurring once. This sequence originates from a human donor. The sequencing input was PBMCs spiked with cells of the T cell clone KT2. This chain links TRBV2 with TRBJ2-2; D is ambiguous. The CDR3 DNA sequence: TGTGCCAGCAGCTCTACCTCGTATCCCGGGGAGCTGTTTTTT. Translation gives CASSSTSYPGELFF.